These 6 T cell receptor beta chains were all obtained from the same sample, sequenced in a study of T cell repertoires in cytomegalovirus infection. TCRdb re-analysed the reads in MiXCR, keeping a single row per CDR3 protein. Seen here are under 350,000 distinct CDR3 sequences, about a tenth observed once, and the top ten hold approximately 2.3%. The sequencing sample was made of PBMCs. These receptors all come from a human donor in good health (CMV status not recorded). Some clones in this sample may be carry-over from other donors' samples.

This chain links TRBV7-9 with TRBJ2-6; 8 bases align to TRBD2. Germline trimming cut 5 bases from V and 2 bases from J; bases unmatched to any gene: 5. Germline CDR1 is SEHNR and CDR2 is FQNEAQ (reference sequence). The CDR3 loop spans 16 amino acids. CDR3 coding DNA: TGTGCCAGCAGCCGGCCCGGGGGGGCTGGGGCCAACGTCCTGACTTTC. Its translation is CASSRPGGAGANVLTF.

This clonotype was recorded at least ten times. The chain carries TRBV29-1 and TRBJ1-1; D gene unclear. The CDR3 consists of 17 residues. Germline-derived CDR1 and CDR2 are SQVTM and ANQGSEA. V lost 2 bases, J lost 0 bases, and 19 bases lay in between. This CDR3 is CSVESRGYISMNTEAFF. As DNA, the CDR3 is TGCAGCGTTGAATCGCGTGGGTACATAAGCATGAACACTGAAGCTTTCTTT.

The chain employs TRBV5-1 and TRBJ1-2, with a tentative D call TRBD1 (5 bases). The CDR3 is 14 amino acids. Per germline, CDR1 SGHRS and CDR2 YFSETQ. The V and J ends lost 3 bases and 4 bases respectively, with 13 bases between them. CDR3 in amino acids: CASSSEGPPYGYTF. The DNA for the CDR3 is TGCGCCAGCAGCTCGGAGGGGCCCCCCTATGGCTACACCTTC.

The table lists this clonotype with many counts. V gene TRBV7-9 combines with J gene TRBJ1-6; 7 bases are shared with TRBD1. Germline CDR1 is SEHNR and CDR2 is FQNEAQ (reference sequence). V was clipped by 5 bases and J by 6 bases; unmatched bases: 7. The CDR3 extends over 15 amino acids. The CDR3 region is CASSRGGTVNSPLHF. CDR3 bases: TGTGCCAGCAGCAGGGGAGGGACAGTTAATTCACCCCTCCACTTT.

The table lists this clonotype with many counts. The V call is TRBV29-1, the J call TRBJ2-3; D may be TRBD1 or TRBD2 (5 bases each). V was cut by 3 bases and J by 2 bases, with 12 bases left in between. The CDR3 spans 14 residues. Germline CDR1 SQVTM, CDR2 ANQGSEA. The CDR3 sequence: CSVESGTTTDTQYF. The CDR3 DNA reads TGCAGCGTTGAGTCCGGGACCACCACAGATACGCAGTATTTT.

Many counts were recorded for this clonotype. The genes are TRBV19 and TRBJ2-1; TRBD1 aligns across 7 bases. Germline V gene lookup returns CDR1 LNHDA and CDR2 SQIVND (reference sequence). The CDR3 has 15 residues. This CDR3 is CASEYGQAPYNEQFF. CDR3 sequence (DNA): TGTGCGAGTGAATACGGACAGGCGCCCTACAATGAGCAGTTCTTC.